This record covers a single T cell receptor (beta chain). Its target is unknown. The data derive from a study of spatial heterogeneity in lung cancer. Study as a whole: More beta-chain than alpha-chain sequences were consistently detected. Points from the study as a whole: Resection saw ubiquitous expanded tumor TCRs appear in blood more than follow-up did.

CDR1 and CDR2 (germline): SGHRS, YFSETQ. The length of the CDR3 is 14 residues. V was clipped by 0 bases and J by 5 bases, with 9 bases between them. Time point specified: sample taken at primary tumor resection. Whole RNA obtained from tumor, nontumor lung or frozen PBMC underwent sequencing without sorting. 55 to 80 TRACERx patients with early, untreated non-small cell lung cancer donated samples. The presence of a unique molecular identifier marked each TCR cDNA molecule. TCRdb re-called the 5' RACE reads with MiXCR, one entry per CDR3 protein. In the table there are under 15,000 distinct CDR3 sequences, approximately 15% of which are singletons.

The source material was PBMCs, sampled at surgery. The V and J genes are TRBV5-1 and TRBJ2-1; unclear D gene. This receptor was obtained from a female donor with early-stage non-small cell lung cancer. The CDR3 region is CASSLARSDNEQFF. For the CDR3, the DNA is TGCGCCAGCAGCTTGGCCCGCTCAGACAATGAGCAGTTCTTC.